This T cell receptor beta chain was recorded in a study of T cell responses to AZD1222 COVID-19 vaccine. Findings of the study overall: Dominant at 160-218 and 743-854, vaccine-associated CD4 TCRs also spanned spike.

The V gene's germline CDR1 is SGHDN and CDR2 FVKESK. The CDR3 contains 14 residues. Between the trimmed V and J ends, which lost 4 bases and 2 bases, there was a span of 11 bases. The method was immunoSEQ multiplex PCR; TCRdb's version includes in-frame clones alone and lacks a portion of them. The table shows about 120,000 clones, with about nine tenths occurring only once. For this clone: The antigen remains undetermined.

The origin of this receptor is an adult who received the AZD1222 COVID-19 vaccine. The material sequenced was peripheral blood, taken 28 days after the second AZD1222 dose. The V gene is TRBV14, the J gene TRBJ1-1; D gene uncertain. CDR3 amino acids: CASSRQTYNTEAFF. CDR3 nucleotides: TGTGCCAGCAGCCGACAAACCTATAACACTGAAGCTTTCTTT. Full variable domain (remainder filled in from reference TRBV14 and TRBJ1-1): EAGVTQFPSHSVIEKGQTVTLRCDPISGHDNLYWYRRVMGKEIKFLLHFVKESKQDESGMPNNRFLAERTGGTYSTLKVQPAELEDSGVYFCASSRQTYNTEAFFGQGTRLTVV.